Below are 25 T cell receptor beta chains sequenced from a single sample in a study of shared clonotypes between healthy human individuals. Only CD45RO-negative cells positively selected for CCR7 counted as naive CD8 cells, so terminally differentiated effector memory CD45RA+ cells were excluded. TCRdb keeps only in-frame clones here, not all; method: immunoSEQ multiplex PCR. The sample records 560,000 or so clones, roughly 96% being singletons. The sequenced material came from naive CD8+ T cells sorted from blood. These receptors were collected from a woman aged 25 to 45 in good health.

This clone was recorded only once. J is TRBJ2-3 and V is TRBV28; D remains unclear. Trimming removed 8 bases at V and 6 bases at J, with 9 bases between. CDR3 length: 11 amino acids. Per the germline V gene, CDR1 is MDHEN and CDR2 is SYDVKM. The CDR3 region has the DNA TGTGCCAGCGGGTCAGTGGATACGCAGTATTTT. This sequence encodes CASGSVDTQYF.

Here the CDR3 DNA reads TGTGCCAGCAGCTTGTTTACAGCTAGCTCCCAAGAGACCCAGTACTTC. Its protein product is CASSLFTASSQETQYF. This chain joins TRBV5-8 and TRBJ2-5; tentatively, D is TRBD2 (5 bases). The V gene lost 1 base and the J gene lost 1 base, with 14 bases spanning the gap. Germline V CDR1 and CDR2: SGHTS, YDEGEE. The CDR3 has 16 amino acids.

The rearrangement links TRBV18 to TRBJ2-7, with D possibly TRBD1 on 6 matching bases. The CDR3 loop spans 16 amino acids. Germline CDR1 reads KGHSH; CDR2 reads LQKENI. V dropped 2 bases and J dropped 2 bases, with 16 bases sitting between them. CDR3 nucleotide sequence: TGTGCCAGCTCACCAATCAGGGGAAGGGCCCCCTACGAGCAGTACTTC. Translation gives CASSPIRGRAPYEQYF.

CDR3: CASSSESYGYTF. In DNA, the CDR3 is TGTGCCAGCAGCTCAGAGTCCTATGGCTACACCTTC. The chain carries TRBV5-6 and TRBJ1-2; D unclear. Germline values: CDR1 SGHDT, CDR2 YYEEEE. V was pared by 3 bases and J by 4 bases, with 7 bases between. The CDR3 is 12 amino acids.

The CDR3 region is CASSSRSGMTEQFF. For the CDR3, the DNA is TGTGCCAGCAGTTCCCGTAGCGGGATGACTGAGCAGTTCTTC. The genes are TRBV27 and TRBJ2-1; 8 positions agree with TRBD2. Germline assignment: CDR1 MNHEY and CDR2 SMNVEV (reference sequence). With 4 bases clipped from V and 9 bases from J, the junction kept 8 bases outside the gene matches. This CDR3 has 14 amino acids.

This CDR3 reads CASSPGTAWVYGYTF. CDR3 nucleotide sequence: TGCGCCAGCAGTCCCGGGACAGCATGGGTATATGGCTACACCTTC. The chain uses TRBV10-2 and TRBJ1-2; 7 bases are a match to TRBD1. Germline V CDR1 and CDR2: WSHSY, SAAADI. This CDR3 contains 15 residues. Losses at the gene ends were 5 bases for V and 5 bases for J; bases not matched to a gene: 11.

Note on this clone: Other nucleotide sequences from this sample produce the same CDR3. The genes are TRBV13 and TRBJ2-3, with TRBD2 matching over 7 bases. Germline loops: CDR1 PRHDT, CDR2 FYEKMQ (reference sequence). V trimming: 3 bases; J trimming: 1 base; junction bases outside the gene matches: 4. The CDR3 spans 15 residues. The CDR3 loop is CASSFPSGGTDTQYF. In DNA form, the CDR3 reads TGTGCCAGCAGCTTCCCTAGCGGAGGCACAGATACGCAGTATTTT. The full variable domain, rest sourced from reference TRBV13 and TRBJ2-3, is AAGVIQSPRHLIKEKRETATLKCYPIPRHDTVYWYQQGPGQDPQFLISFYEKMQSDKGSIPDRFSAQQFSDYHSELNMSSLELGDSALYFCASSFPSGGTDTQYFGPGTRLTVL.

The CDR3 is CASSQGLAGPTDTQYF. CDR3 sequence (DNA): TGTGCCAGCAGTCAAGGACTAGCGGGGCCCACAGATACGCAGTATTTT. The chain couples TRBV28 to TRBJ2-3; 12 bases match TRBD2. This CDR3 region has 16 residues. CDR1 is MDHEN and CDR2 is SYDVKM in the germline V gene. The junction had 5 bases not matched to a gene; V was cut back by 5 bases and J by 2 bases.

The V gene is TRBV6-5, the J gene TRBJ2-7; D is possibly TRBD1 (6 bases). Deletions cut 2 bases from V and 12 bases from J, with 17 bases between. The CDR3 runs to 13 residues. Germline CDR1 and CDR2: MNHEY and SVGAGI. CDR3 bases: TGTGCCAGCAGTTACGAGACAGGCTACGAGTTGTACTTC. Translating gives CASSYETGYELYF.

The chain's CDR3 is CASSERLGRAVSGQPQHF. The CDR3 nucleotides read TGTGCCAGCAGTGAAAGGTTGGGCAGGGCTGTATCGGGTCAGCCCCAGCATTTT. V is TRBV6-1 and J is TRBJ1-5, with D tentatively TRBD1 (5 bases). Trimming took off 2 bases at V and 6 bases at J, with 23 bases between the two ends. The CDR3 contains 18 residues. Germline CDR1 MNHNS, CDR2 SASEGT.

The chain recombines TRBV4-2 with TRBJ2-4; 7 bases match TRBD2. The CDR3 length is 19 residues. Trimming took 1 base from V and 0 from J; bases not matched to a gene: 12. From germline, CDR1 is LGHNA and CDR2 YNFKEQ. As DNA, the CDR3 is TGTGCCAGCAGCCAAGCGATAGCGGGCGGACATGTAGCCAAAAACATTCAGTACTTC. Its protein product is CASSQAIAGGHVAKNIQYF.

The chain links TRBV28 to TRBJ2-7, with D unclear. Germline V gives CDR1 MDHEN, CDR2 SYDVKM. Trimming removed 3 bases from V and 5 bases from J, with 5 bases in between. The CDR3 sequence is 11 residues long. For the CDR3, the DNA is TGTGCCAGCAGTTTGGTGGACGAGCAGTACTTC. It translates to CASSLVDEQYF.

The V and J genes are TRBV29-1 and TRBJ2-1; possible D gene TRBD1, 5 bases. The V end lost 1 base, the J end lost 4 bases, and 23 bases lay between the germline ends. Germline loops: CDR1 SQVTM, CDR2 ANQGSEA. This CDR3 comprises 18 residues. In DNA, the CDR3 is TGCAGCGTTGAAGGACAGACCGACCTCCCGGGCCTATACAATGAGCAGTTCTTC. It is translated as CSVEGQTDLPGLYNEQFF.

This chain links TRBV27 with TRBJ2-1, with a tentative D call TRBD1 (6 bases). Germline lookup yields CDR1 MNHEY and CDR2 SMNVEV (reference sequence). Between the trimmed V and J ends, which lost 5 bases and 8 bases, there was a span of 10 bases. The CDR3 totals 12 residues. For the CDR3, the DNA is TGTGCCAGCAGTGTCCACAGGGATGAGCAGTTCTTC. Translating it yields CASSVHRDEQFF.

This chain joins TRBV7-9 and TRBJ1-2, with no clear D. Trimming removed 1 base from V and 8 bases from J, with 11 bases in between. The CDR3 has 13 residues. The germline V gene has CDR1 SEHNR and CDR2 FQNEAQ (reference sequence). The CDR3 spells CASSLGGPEGYTF. The CDR3, as DNA: TGTGCCAGCAGCTTAGGGGGTCCGGAGGGCTACACCTTC.

This chain links TRBV4-1 with TRBJ2-5; D perhaps matches TRBD2 (6 bases). V lost 3 bases, J lost 4 bases, and 15 bases lay in between. This CDR3 has 15 residues. CDR1 is MGHRA and CDR2 is YSYEKL in the germline V gene. CDR3 coding DNA: TGCGCCAGCAGCCAGGGGACTTCCAGCGGAGAGACCCAGTACTTC. Protein product: CASSQGTSSGETQYF.

The V call is TRBV6-1, the J call TRBJ2-2, with 7 bases identical to TRBD2. Trimming cost V 2 bases and J 4 bases; bases outside gene matches: 7. This CDR3 has 16 amino acids. Germline V gives CDR1 MNHNS, CDR2 SASEGT. The CDR3 here is CASSEIGGTTTGELFF. CDR3 nucleotides: TGTGCCAGCAGTGAAATCGGAGGGACTACCACCGGGGAGCTGTTTTTT.

The chain is built from TRBV19 and TRBJ2-7; 7 bases are shared with TRBD2. The CDR3 spans 11 residues. J was trimmed by 6 bases and V by 8 bases; bases with no gene match: 4. Germline assignment: CDR1 LNHDA and CDR2 SQIVND (reference sequence). This CDR3 is CASRGGLEQYF. The DNA of the CDR3 is TGTGCCAGTCGGGGAGGGCTCGAGCAGTACTTC.

In DNA form, the CDR3 reads TGTGCCAGCAGCTCACGGAGGGGGGCCAACGTCCTGACTTTC. Amino acids: CASSSRRGANVLTF. V gene TRBV5-4 combines with J gene TRBJ2-6; weak D call: TRBD2 (5 bases). The V end lost 3 bases, the J end lost 4 bases, and 8 bases lay between the germline ends. CDR1 is SGHNT and CDR2 is YYREEE in the germline V gene (reference sequence). CDR3 length: 14 residues.

The J gene is TRBJ1-1, the V gene TRBV5-1, with a weak D call TRBD1 (6 bases). The CDR3 extends over 11 amino acids. V was cut by 5 bases and J by 5 bases, with 7 bases left in between. Germline V gene data show CDR1 as SGHRS and CDR2 as YFSETQ. CDR3 in amino acids: CASSQGTEAFF. CDR3 bases: TGCGCCAGCAGTCAGGGGACTGAAGCTTTCTTT.

This clone occurred a few times. Distinct nucleotide sequences in the sample also encode this CDR3. The chain joins TRBV5-4 to TRBJ2-1; D is undetermined. The V end lost 4 bases, the J end lost 6 bases, and 5 bases lay between the germline ends. Germline V gene sequence: CDR1 SGHNT, CDR2 YYREEE (reference sequence). This CDR3 spans 11 amino acids. CDR3 loop: CASSLLNEQFF. The CDR3 DNA reads as TGTGCCAGCAGCCTCCTCAATGAGCAGTTCTTC.

The chain uses TRBV7-4 and TRBJ2-7; 12 bases are a match to TRBD2. Per germline, CDR1 SGHVT and CDR2 SQSDAQ. J lost 0 bases, V lost 1 base, and 1 base had no gene match. This CDR3 region has 16 residues. CDR3 sequence reads: CASSLGLAGDSYEQYF. For the CDR3, the DNA is TGTGCCAGCAGCTTAGGACTAGCGGGAGACTCCTACGAGCAGTACTTC.

The chain has TRBV5-4 and TRBJ2-7; TRBD1 agrees at 10 bases. The CDR3 runs 15 residues. Unmatched junction bases numbered 8, after V lost 5 bases and J lost 3 bases. Germline loops: CDR1 SGHNT, CDR2 YYREEE (reference sequence). As DNA, the CDR3 is TGTGCCAGCAGTCACCGGACAGGGGGAGTCTACGAGCAGTACTTC. This codes for CASSHRTGGVYEQYF.

The chain's CDR3 is CASSLAGGGTQETQYF. DNA for the CDR3: TGTGCCAGCAGTTTAGCGGGAGGGGGGACACAAGAGACCCAGTACTTC. The V call is TRBV27, the J call TRBJ2-5, with 9 bases matching TRBD2. Germline V gives CDR1 MNHEY, CDR2 SMNVEV (reference sequence). The CDR3 runs to 16 residues. After removal of 2 bases from V and 2 bases from J, the junction contained 6 bases not matched to a gene.

The J gene is TRBJ2-7, the V gene TRBV6-1; a possible D gene is TRBD1 (7 bases). CDR3 length: 14 amino acids. Germline V gene lookup returns CDR1 MNHNS and CDR2 SASEGT. Trimming removed 6 bases at V and 1 base at J, with 13 bases between. The CDR3 reads CASSQGGSSYEQYF. CDR3 bases: TGTGCCAGCAGCCAGGGGGGCAGTTCCTACGAGCAGTACTTC.